This T cell receptor beta chain was profiled in a study of blood T cell repertoires in COVID-19. Whole-study context: Collection of acute and convalescent COVID-19 samples took place in the United States, Italy and Spain. Sources were T cells, B-cell-depleted T cells, or PBMCs; the material itself was cDNA or gDNA.

This CDR3 contains 14 residues. V gave up 6 bases and J gave up 6 bases; unmatched junction bases: 7. Germline V CDR1 and CDR2: MNHGY, SVAAGI. Enrollment of patients from Seattle took place during active infection, with longitudinal follow-up. Source study methods: By means of reference gene primer amplification, nucleated cell counts were estimated. TCRdb's copy holds only in-frame clones and misses some; the assay was immunoSEQ multiplex PCR. V and J calls and clone size are given by that table; D and trimming were obtained from the DNA. The sample lists about 38,000 clones, about 74% occurring once.

The sample taken for sequencing was peripheral blood. The chain carries TRBV6-9 and TRBJ1-5, with TRBD1 matching over 8 bases. The sequence was collected from a man between 65 and 85 years old with COVID-19, enrolled during active disease. CDR3 in amino acids: CASSPGTGRQPQHF. CDR3 sequence (DNA): TGTGCCAGCAGCCCTGGGACAGGACGTCAGCCCCAGCATTTT.